A selection of T cell receptor beta chains follows, all from one sample in a study of T cell responses to AZD1222 COVID-19 vaccine. Sequencing was performed with immunoSEQ multiplex PCR; in TCRdb, only in-frame clones are kept and a portion is missing. The sample holds about 79,000 clones, 75% to 85% seen once. The sequenced sample was peripheral blood, obtained on day 0 of AZD1222 vaccination. Receptors originate from an adult in good health. The CDR3 runs from the conserved cysteine through the conserved F or W. Fields, in order: J gene, D gene, V gene, CDR3 protein, CDR3 DNA. D genes are given only for firm matches.

TRBJ2-3	NA	TRBV5-6	CASSLADTQYF	TGTGCCAGCAGCTTGGCAGATACGCAGTATTTT
TRBJ2-6	NA	TRBV29-1	CSVEVRGAGANVLTF	TGCAGCGTTGAAGTTCGCGGGGCCGGGGCCAACGTCCTGACTTTC
TRBJ1-4	NA	TRBV5-4	CASSLTGGFDGGTNEKLFF	TGTGCCAGCAGCTTGACTGGGGGTTTCGACGGGGGGACTAATGAAAAACTGTTTTTT
TRBJ2-7	TRBD2	TRBV19	CASSMGSGSGYEQYF	TGTGCCAGTAGTATGGGTAGCGGGAGTGGCTACGAGCAGTACTTC
TRBJ2-3	NA	TRBV30	CAWGLWGGGTDTQYF	TGTGCCTGGGGCCTTTGGGGAGGAGGCACAGATACGCAGTATTTT
TRBJ2-7	TRBD2	TRBV5-1	CASSPIGASGERSYEQYF	TGCGCCAGCAGCCCTATCGGGGCTAGCGGGGAACGGTCCTACGAGCAGTACTTC
TRBJ1-4	NA	TRBV5-1	CASSLGVANEKLFF	TGCGCCAGCAGCTTGGGGGTGGCTAATGAAAAACTGTTTTTT
TRBJ2-2	NA	TRBV3-1/TRBV3-2	CASSQAGRDNGELFF	TGTGCCAGCAGCCAAGCTGGAAGGGATAACGGGGAGCTGTTTTTT
TRBJ2-1	TRBD1	TRBV6-5	CASSKRQGSQRQFF	TGTGCCAGCAGCAAGCGACAGGGATCGCAGAGGCAGTTCTTC
TRBJ1-6	NA	TRBV4-1	CASSRGASSYNSPLHF	TGCGCCAGCAGCCGGGGGGCAAGCTCCTATAATTCACCCCTCCACTTT
TRBJ1-5	NA	TRBV18	CASSGGLSNQPQHF	TGTGCCAGCTCTGGTGGACTTAGCAATCAGCCCCAGCATTTT
TRBJ1-1	NA	TRBV12-2	CASRPYQGWPEAFF	TGTGCAAGTCGCCCTTATCAGGGGTGGCCTGAAGCTTTCTTT
TRBJ2-7	TRBD1	TRBV7-9	CASSFDRVEGQKHF	TGTGCCAGCAGCTTTGATCGGGTTGAGGGACAGAAGCACTTC